A selection of T cell receptor beta chains follows, all from one sample in a study of blood T cell repertoires in COVID-19. Some clones are missing from TCRdb's copy, which holds only in-frame ones; the method was immunoSEQ multiplex PCR. The sample includes 250,000 to 350,000 clones, 90% of them seen just once. Sequencing was performed on peripheral blood. These receptors came from a woman in her 30s with COVID-19, enrolled during active disease. Each CDR3 is given with its conserved first and last residue. D genes are given only for firm matches. Clone size is stated in some rows and not others, as once, few, many or a class when expanded.

TRBJ1-1,once,TRBV30,.,CAWSVGRSTEAFF,TGTGCCTGGAGTGTCGGTAGGAGCACTGAAGCTTTCTTT
TRBJ1-3,.,TRBV18,.,CASSPQQSSGNTIYF,TGTGCCAGCTCACCACAACAGAGCTCTGGAAACACCATATATTTT
TRBJ2-2,.,TRBV30,TRBD2,CAWDGGLVVYGELFF,TGTGCCTGGGATGGAGGACTAGTAGTCTACGGGGAGCTGTTTTTT
TRBJ1-3,.,TRBV9,.,CASSVAWDNSGNTIYF,TGTGCCAGCAGCGTAGCTTGGGACAACTCTGGAAACACCATATATTTT
TRBJ2-1,.,TRBV6-5,.,CASSSYSWVQFF,TGTGCCAGCAGTTCCTACAGTTGGGTGCAGTTCTTC
TRBJ2-7,.,TRBV6-2/TRBV6-3,TRBD2,CASRPTASGSYEQYF,TGTGCCAGCAGACCTACCGCTAGCGGGAGTTACGAGCAGTACTTC
TRBJ2-7,.,TRBV11-2,.,CASSRFGESTYEQYF,TGTGCCAGCAGCCGTTTCGGGGAGAGCACCTACGAGCAGTACTTC
TRBJ1-2,few,TRBV12-3/TRBV12-4,TRBD1,CASSLTGRGGYTF,TGTGCCAGCAGTTTAACAGGCAGGGGGGGCTACACCTTC
TRBJ2-5,once,TRBV29-1,.,CSVERETQYF,TGCAGCGTTGAACGTGAGACCCAGTACTTC
TRBJ2-3,once,TRBV27,TRBD2,CASSLYGLADNTDTQYF,TGTGCCAGCAGTTTATACGGACTAGCGGACAACACAGATACGCAGTATTTT
TRBJ2-5,.,TRBV5-4,TRBD1,CASSLGLGTGETQYF,TGTGCCAGCAGCTTGGGTTTGGGGACAGGAGAGACCCAGTACTTC
TRBJ1-6,few,TRBV27,.,CASRTLGTSSYNSPLHF,TGTGCCAGCAGGACCCTGGGGACAAGCTCCTATAATTCACCCCTCCACTTT
TRBJ2-4,.,TRBV6-2/TRBV6-3,.,CASSPGSVKNIQYF,TGTGCCAGCAGCCCCGGGAGCGTCAAAAACATTCAGTACTTC
TRBJ2-3,.,TRBV28,.,CASSLQGAGAGDTQYF,TGTGCCAGCAGTTTACAGGGTGCTGGGGCCGGAGATACGCAGTATTTT
TRBJ2-3,.,TRBV7-3,.,CASSLEGTDTQYF,TGTGCCAGCAGCTTAGAGGGCACAGATACGCAGTATTTT
TRBJ2-2,.,TRBV29-1,TRBD1,CSATGTGIPGELFF,TGCAGCGCTACCGGGACAGGGATCCCCGGGGAGCTGTTTTTT
TRBJ2-5,.,TRBV6-2/TRBV6-3,TRBD1,CASSSQGLKTQYF,TGTGCCAGCAGTTCACAGGGGTTGAAGACCCAGTACTTC
TRBJ2-7,.,TRBV12-3/TRBV12-4,.,CASSTGSYEQYF,TGTGCCAGCAGTACAGGTTCCTACGAGCAGTACTTC
TRBJ1-1,.,TRBV6-1,TRBD1,CASSALTGGWVNTEAFF,TGTGCCAGCAGTGCTTTGACAGGGGGCTGGGTGAACACTGAAGCTTTCTTT
TRBJ2-2,.,TRBV5-1,.,CASSPIAVGINTGELFF,TGCGCCAGCAGCCCGATCGCCGTCGGGATCAACACCGGGGAGCTGTTTTTT
TRBJ2-7,.,TRBV6-2/TRBV6-3,TRBD1,CASSLTWTGNAGYEQYF,TGTGCCAGCAGCCTGACCTGGACAGGGAATGCGGGCTACGAGCAGTACTTC
TRBJ2-1,.,TRBV4-3,TRBD2,CASSQVSAGGYNEQFF,TGCGCCAGCAGCCAAGTTTCAGCGGGAGGGTACAATGAGCAGTTCTTC
TRBJ2-1,.,TRBV5-6,TRBD1,CASSLVRDRAINEQFF,TGTGCCAGCAGCTTGGTCCGGGACAGGGCCATCAATGAGCAGTTCTTC
TRBJ2-7,.,TRBV10-3,TRBD2,CAISELAGVGEQYF,TGTGCCATCAGTGAACTAGCGGGAGTGGGCGAGCAGTACTTC
TRBJ1-1,few,TRBV20-1,TRBD1,CSASARQGIFEAFF,TGCAGTGCTAGTGCTAGACAGGGAATTTTTGAAGCTTTCTTT
TRBJ2-1,.,TRBV7-9,TRBD2,CASSFRLAGGVVGNEQFF,TGTGCCAGCAGCTTTAGGCTAGCGGGAGGAGTGGTAGGGAATGAGCAGTTCTTC
TRBJ1-4,.,TRBV28,TRBD1,CASSSTIGQGEEKLFF,TGTGCCAGCAGTTCGACGATCGGACAGGGAGAGGAAAAACTGTTTTTT
TRBJ1-1,.,TRBV19,TRBD1,CASSIQGASEAFF,TGTGCCAGTAGTATCCAGGGGGCCTCTGAAGCTTTCTTT
TRBJ2-1,.,TRBV9,TRBD2,CASSVLGGTSGYNEQFF,TGTGCCAGCAGCGTGTTGGGGGGGACTAGCGGTTACAATGAGCAGTTCTTC
TRBJ2-7,.,TRBV7-9,.,CASSTRQVPGYNYEQYF,TGTGCCAGCAGCACGCGGCAAGTTCCGGGATATAATTACGAGCAGTACTTC
TRBJ1-1,.,TRBV7-9,.,CASSRIGTEAFF,TGTGCCAGCAGCCGGATTGGGACAGAAGCTTTCTTT
TRBJ2-7,.,TRBV24-1,TRBD2,CATSDFYGVIGGSYRVEQYF,TGTGCCACCAGTGATTTTTACGGGGTAATTGGCGGGAGTTATAGAGTCGAGCAGTACTTC
TRBJ1-2,.,TRBV3-1/TRBV3-2,.,CAGSVAANYGYTF,TGTGCCGGTTCGGTGGCGGCGAACTATGGCTACACCTTC
TRBJ2-7,.,TRBV5-4,TRBD2,CASSLGLAGGRYEQYF,TGTGCCAGCAGCTTGGGACTAGCGGGAGGAAGGTACGAGCAGTACTTC
TRBJ1-1,.,TRBV28,.,CASSPPFLTLRTEAFF,TGTGCCAGCAGTCCCCCCTTCTTAACGCTAAGAACTGAAGCTTTCTTT
TRBJ1-1,.,TRBV28,.,CASSRNTNTEAFF,TGTGCCAGCAGCCGTAATACAAACACTGAAGCTTTCTTT
TRBJ1-4,.,TRBV6-5,.,CASSTGLGTNEKLFF,TGTGCCAGCAGTACAGGCCTGGGCACTAATGAAAAACTGTTTTTT
TRBJ2-3,.,TRBV9,TRBD2,CASSAPRLAGGADTQYF,TGTGCCAGCAGCGCCCCGAGACTAGCGGGAGGGGCAGATACGCAGTATTTT
TRBJ1-3,.,TRBV21-1,.,CASSKDRDSSGNTIYF,TGTGCCAGCAGCAAAGATCGGGACAGCTCTGGAAACACCATATATTTT
TRBJ2-2,.,TRBV28,.,CASSSYRVPFTGELFF,TGTGCCAGCAGTTCCTACAGGGTTCCGTTCACCGGGGAGCTGTTTTTT
TRBJ2-7,.,TRBV10-3,.,CAISGSTVVEQYF,TGTGCCATCAGTGGGTCCACAGTTGTCGAGCAGTACTTC